The 6 T cell receptor beta chains listed next were all sequenced from one sample in a study of T cells after yellow fever vaccination (dated by TCRdb to about 2019). Receptor amplification or capture employed 5' RACE. The run used an Illumina HiSeq 2500. The public reads were reanalyzed by TCRdb: fastp trimming at Q25, MiXCR alignment, in-frame beta chains only. All rows with the same CDR3 protein become a single entry with the most common DNA and genes. Here the sample has approximately 550,000 distinct CDR3 sequences; over 15% occur a single time. The ten largest clones represent more than 13% of the sample. In light of the paper, this sample's treatment or condition label describes: live attenuated yellow fever vaccine strain. Sequencing was performed on PBMCs, taken 15 days after the yellow fever booster vaccination. The receptors shown here come from a man in his thirties or forties who received the YFV17D yellow fever vaccine.

This clonotype came up once. The J gene is TRBJ1-5, the V gene TRBV28; TRBD1 matches at 7 bases. The CDR3 is made up of 15 amino acids. The germline gives CDR1 MDHEN, CDR2 SYDVKM. Trimming took 3 bases from V and 6 from J; bases not matched to a gene: 8. The CDR3 DNA follows: TGTGCCAGCAGTTTTCCCGACAGGGTTATTCAGCCCCAGCATTTT. Translated, it gives CASSFPDRVIQPQHF.

This sequence joins TRBV12-3 or TRBV12-4 and TRBJ2-5; 10 positions agree with TRBD1. Germline trimming cut 7 bases from V and 4 bases from J; bases unmatched to any gene: 3. The CDR3 is 13 amino acids. The CDR3 protein is CASTRTGGETQYF. In nucleotides, the CDR3 is TGTGCCAGCACCCGGACAGGGGGAGAGACCCAGTACTTC.

This clonotype turned up a few times. DNA of the CDR3: TGTGCCAGCAGCTCGTTAGCGGGGAAAAGCACAGATACGCAGTATTTT. The encoded protein is CASSSLAGKSTDTQYF. This rearrangement joins TRBV11-2 to TRBJ2-3, with 8 nucleotides matching TRBD2. J was trimmed by 0 bases and V by 4 bases; bases with no gene match: 6. The CDR3 runs to 16 residues. Germline CDR1 is SGHAT and CDR2 is FQNNGV.

This chain uses TRBV15 with TRBJ2-5; TRBD1 agrees at 7 bases. V shed 4 bases and J 2 bases; nucleotides not matched to a gene: 1. CDR3 length equals 13 residues. From germline, CDR1 is LNHNV and CDR2 YYDKDF (reference sequence). The DNA of the CDR3 is TGTGCCACCAGCACGGACAGGCAAGAGACCCAGTACTTC. It translates to CATSTDRQETQYF.

The rearrangement joins TRBV6-1 to TRBJ1-5; 11 bases are shared with TRBD1. The CDR3 covers 19 residues. V dropped 4 bases and J dropped 2; count of bases not matched to a gene: 13. The V gene's germline CDR1 is MNHNS and CDR2 SASEGT. In nucleotides, the CDR3 is TGTGCCAGCAGTGCGCTCGGGACAGGGGGAGTCTTCGGCAATCAGCCCCAGCATTTT. It encodes CASSALGTGGVFGNQPQHF.

The chain joins TRBV9 to TRBJ2-1; D perhaps matches TRBD2 (6 bases). V lost 4 bases and J 8 bases, leaving 16 bases between the germline ends. Germline-derived CDR1 and CDR2 are SGDLS and YYNGEE. The CDR3 contains 14 residues. CDR3 in DNA: TGTGCCAGCAGCCCTCATCGACTAGAAGATGAGCAGTTCTTC. It translates to CASSPHRLEDEQFF.